One and the same sample provided the 9 T cell receptor beta chains below, sequenced in a study of T cells after yellow fever vaccination. TCRdb re-analysed the 5' RACE reads in MiXCR, keeping a single row per CDR3 protein. The profile shows fewer than 500,000 distinct CDR3 sequences, under 20% of them singletons. The specimen comprised PBMCs, sampled before the yellow fever booster vaccination. Every receptor here comes from a man aged 18 to 30 who received the YFV17D yellow fever vaccine.

V and J are TRBV4-2 and TRBJ2-7; 11 nucleotides agree with TRBD1. The CDR3 has 15 amino acids. Trimming removed 0 bases from V and 6 bases from J; junction bases left unmatched: 4. CDR1 and CDR2 (germline): LGHNA, YNFKEQ. CDR3 in amino acids: CASSQDRDRGIEQYF. In nucleotides, the CDR3 is TGTGCCAGCAGCCAAGATCGGGACAGGGGGATCGAGCAGTACTTC.

This chain uses TRBV7-9 with TRBJ2-1; TRBD2 might be the D (6 bases). The V end was cut by 1 base, the J end by 8 bases, with 15 bases between. The CDR3 loop spans 15 amino acids. Germline V gene data show CDR1 as SEHNR and CDR2 as FQNEAQ (reference sequence). CDR3 protein: CASSLGDSREHEQFF. The CDR3 coding sequence is TGTGCCAGCAGCTTAGGGGACTCCCGGGAGCATGAGCAGTTCTTC.

The chain has TRBV18 and TRBJ2-5, with D perhaps given as TRBD1 or TRBD2 (5 bases each). V lost 0 bases and J lost 3, with 11 bases in between. Germline lookup yields CDR1 KGHSH and CDR2 LQKENI. The CDR3 sequence is 15 residues long. The CDR3 sequence: CASSPPGTEEETQYF. In nucleotides, the CDR3 is TGTGCCAGCTCACCACCCGGGACGGAGGAAGAGACCCAGTACTTC. Variable domain in full (rest from reference TRBV18 and TRBJ2-5): NAGVMQNPRHLVRRRGQEARLRCSPMKGHSHVYWYRQLPEEGLKFMVYLQKENIIDESGMPKERFSAEFPKEGPSILRIQQVVRGDSAAYFCASSPPGTEEETQYFGPGTRLLVL.

The V call is TRBV29-1, the J call TRBJ2-2; a weak D match, TRBD1 (5 bases). V lost 6 bases to trimming and J lost 5 bases, with 13 bases between them. The CDR3 has 13 amino acids. Germline V lookup: CDR1 SQVTM, CDR2 ANQGSEA. This CDR3 is CSVPSAGTGELFF. The CDR3 region has the DNA TGCAGCGTCCCATCCGCAGGGACCGGGGAGCTGTTTTTT.

This clonotype was observed a handful of times. The J gene is TRBJ2-1, the V gene TRBV20-1; 9 bases align to TRBD1. CDR3 size: 10 residues. Germline CDR1 DFQATT, CDR2 SNEGSKA (reference sequence). CDR3 bases: TGCAGCCGGGACAGGGTTGGGCAGTTCTTC. Residues: CSRDRVGQFF.

The rearrangement links TRBV12-3 or TRBV12-4 to TRBJ1-1; 7 nucleotides line up with TRBD1. The CDR3 is made up of 12 amino acids. Trimming removed 6 bases from V and 9 bases from J; junction bases left unmatched: 7. The CDR3 DNA is TGTGCCAGCAGGACGACAGGGTGGAAAGCTTTCTTT. Residues: CASRTTGWKAFF.

This clonotype has at least ten counts. V is TRBV20-1 and J is TRBJ1-2; 8 nucleotides match TRBD1. The CDR3 contains 13 residues. The germline gives CDR1 DFQATT, CDR2 SNEGSKA (reference sequence). V shed 4 bases and J 6 bases; nucleotides not matched to a gene: 7. CDR3 region: CSATLETGDGYTF. The CDR3 nucleotides are TGCAGTGCTACGTTAGAGACAGGGGATGGCTACACCTTC.

The chain carries TRBV5-1 and TRBJ2-5, with 9 nucleotides matching TRBD2. V was pared by 4 bases and J by 5 bases, with 15 bases of the junction left unmatched. Germline CDR1 SGHRS, CDR2 YFSETQ. The CDR3 length is 17 residues. CDR3 sequence reads: CASSPGARGGQGETQYF. The CDR3 DNA follows: TGCGCCAGCAGCCCCGGAGCGCGGGGGGGCCAGGGGGAGACCCAGTACTTC.

J is TRBJ2-7 and V is TRBV7-8; TRBD1 matches at 11 bases. V was pared by 2 bases and J by 4 bases, with 4 bases of the junction left unmatched. The CDR3 spans 15 residues. Per the germline V gene, CDR1 is SGHVS and CDR2 is FQNEAQ. This CDR3 is CASSLRDRGTYEQYF. For the CDR3, the DNA is TGTGCCAGCAGCTTACGGGACAGGGGGACTTACGAGCAGTACTTC.